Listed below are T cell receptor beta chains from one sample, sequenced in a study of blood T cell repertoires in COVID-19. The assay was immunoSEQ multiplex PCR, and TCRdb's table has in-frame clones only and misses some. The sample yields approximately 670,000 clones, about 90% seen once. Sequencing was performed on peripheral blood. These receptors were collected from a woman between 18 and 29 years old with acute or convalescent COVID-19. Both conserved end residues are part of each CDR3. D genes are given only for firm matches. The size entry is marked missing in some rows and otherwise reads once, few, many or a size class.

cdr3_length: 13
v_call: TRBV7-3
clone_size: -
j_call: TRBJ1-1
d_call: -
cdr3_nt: TGTGCCAGCAGCTCCCAAATGAACACTGAAGCTTTCTTT
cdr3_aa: CASSSQMNTEAFF

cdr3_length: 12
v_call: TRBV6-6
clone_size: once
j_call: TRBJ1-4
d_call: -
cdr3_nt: TGTGCCAGCAGCTCCCCCAGCGGAAAACTGTTTTTT
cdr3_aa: CASSSPSGKLFF

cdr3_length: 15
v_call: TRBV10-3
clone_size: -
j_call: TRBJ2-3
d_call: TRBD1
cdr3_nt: TGTGCCATCAGTGAGTCGGACAGGGCGGCAGATACGCAGTATTTT
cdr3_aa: CAISESDRAADTQYF

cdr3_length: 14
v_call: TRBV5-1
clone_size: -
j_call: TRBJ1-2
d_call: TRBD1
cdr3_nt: TGCGCCAGCAGCCTGACAGGGGAGGCCTATGGCTACACCTTC
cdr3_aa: CASSLTGEAYGYTF

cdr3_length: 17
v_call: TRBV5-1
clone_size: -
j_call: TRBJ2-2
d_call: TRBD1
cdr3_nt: TGCGCCAGCAGCCACCCCACAGGGGGCTTCGTCACCGGGGAGCTGTTTTTT
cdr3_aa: CASSHPTGGFVTGELFF

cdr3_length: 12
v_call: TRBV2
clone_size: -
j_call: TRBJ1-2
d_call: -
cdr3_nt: TGTGCCAGCAGTGACGATATCCTAGGCTACACCTTC
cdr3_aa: CASSDDILGYTF

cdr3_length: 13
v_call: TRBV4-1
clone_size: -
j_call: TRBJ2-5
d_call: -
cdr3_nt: TGCGCCAGCAGCCCACGGTACCAAGAGACCCAGTACTTC
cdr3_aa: CASSPRYQETQYF

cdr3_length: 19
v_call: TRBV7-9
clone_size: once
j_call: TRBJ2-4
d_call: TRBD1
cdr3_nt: TGTGCCAGCAGCCAAGGGGGCTCCGACATTCGGCTAGCCAAAAACATTCAGTACTTC
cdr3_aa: CASSQGGSDIRLAKNIQYF

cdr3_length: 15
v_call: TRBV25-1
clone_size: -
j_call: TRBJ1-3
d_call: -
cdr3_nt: TGTGCCAGCAGTGATCGGTTGATCTCTGGAAACACCATATATTTT
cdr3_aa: CASSDRLISGNTIYF

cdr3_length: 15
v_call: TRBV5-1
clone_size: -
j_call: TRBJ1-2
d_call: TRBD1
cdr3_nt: TGCGCCAGCAGCTCAACCCGGGACAGGGCACATGGCTACACCTTC
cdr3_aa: CASSSTRDRAHGYTF

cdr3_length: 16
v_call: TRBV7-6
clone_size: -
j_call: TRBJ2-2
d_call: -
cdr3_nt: TGTGCCAGCAGCCCAATCGCGGGGCCAAGGACCGGGGAGCTGTTTTTT
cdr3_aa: CASSPIAGPRTGELFF

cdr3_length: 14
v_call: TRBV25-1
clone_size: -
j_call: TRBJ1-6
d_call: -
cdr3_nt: TGTGCCAGCTGGCGGGGGGTAGTTGATTCACCCCTCCACTTT
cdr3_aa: CASWRGVVDSPLHF

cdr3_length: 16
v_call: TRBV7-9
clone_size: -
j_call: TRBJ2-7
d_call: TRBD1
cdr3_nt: TGTGCCAGCAGCCCCCCTTGGACAGGGGGCCCTTCCGAGCAGTACTTC
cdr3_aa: CASSPPWTGGPSEQYF

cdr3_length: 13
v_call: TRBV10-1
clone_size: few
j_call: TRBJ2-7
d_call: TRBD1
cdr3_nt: TGCGCCAGGACGGACAGGCCGTACCACGAGCAGTACTTC
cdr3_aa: CARTDRPYHEQYF

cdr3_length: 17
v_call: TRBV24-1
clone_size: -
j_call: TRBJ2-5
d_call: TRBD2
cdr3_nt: TGTGCCACCAGTGCTAGGGTTGGCGCGGGGGGGGTGGAGACCCAGTACTTC
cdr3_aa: CATSARVGAGGVETQYF

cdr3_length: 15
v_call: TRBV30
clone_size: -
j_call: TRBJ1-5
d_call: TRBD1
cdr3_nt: TGTGCCTGGAGCGATGGGACAGATAGCAATCAGCCCCAGCATTTT
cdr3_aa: CAWSDGTDSNQPQHF

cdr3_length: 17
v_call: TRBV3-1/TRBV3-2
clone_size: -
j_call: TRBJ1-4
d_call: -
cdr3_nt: TGTGCCAGCAGCCAAGTGGTGCGGGGACCCCCTAATGAAAAACTGTTTTTT
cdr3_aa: CASSQVVRGPPNEKLFF

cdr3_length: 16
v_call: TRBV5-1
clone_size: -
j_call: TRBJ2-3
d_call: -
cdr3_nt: TGCGCCAGCAGCTTGGACGGTGAACCTAGCACAGATACGCAGTATTTT
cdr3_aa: CASSLDGEPSTDTQYF

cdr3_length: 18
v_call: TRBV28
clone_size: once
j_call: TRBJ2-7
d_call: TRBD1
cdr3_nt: TGTGCCAGCAGTACCTACCGGGACAGGGGTTGGTTGAGCTACGAGCAGTACTTC
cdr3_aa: CASSTYRDRGWLSYEQYF

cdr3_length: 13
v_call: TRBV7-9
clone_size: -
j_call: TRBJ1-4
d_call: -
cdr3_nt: TGTGCCAGCAGCTTAGATTCCGGGAGAGGTGCTTTTTTC
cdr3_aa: CASSLDSGRGAFF

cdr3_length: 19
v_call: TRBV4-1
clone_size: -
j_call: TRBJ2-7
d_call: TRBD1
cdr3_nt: TGCGCCAGCAGCCAAGGAGACCCTCTATGGGACAGGGGAAGCTACGAGCAGTACTTC
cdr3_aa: CASSQGDPLWDRGSYEQYF

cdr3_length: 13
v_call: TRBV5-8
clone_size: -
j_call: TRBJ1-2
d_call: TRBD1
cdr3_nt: TGTGCCAGCAGTACGGGACAGTTCTATGGCTACACCTTC
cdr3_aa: CASSTGQFYGYTF

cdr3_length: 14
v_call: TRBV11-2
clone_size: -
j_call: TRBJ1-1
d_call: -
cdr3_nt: TGTGCCAGCAGCCTCTCGGGGGGGTGGACTGAAGCTTTCTTT
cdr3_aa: CASSLSGGWTEAFF

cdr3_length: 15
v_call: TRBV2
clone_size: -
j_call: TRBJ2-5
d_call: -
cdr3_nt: TGTGCCAGCAGTGCTTTAAGGGGGATATTGGAGACCCAGTACTTC
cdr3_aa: CASSALRGILETQYF

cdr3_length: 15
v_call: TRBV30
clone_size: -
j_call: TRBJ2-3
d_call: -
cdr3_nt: TGTGCCTGGAGCCTACCCCAAGGGGGGGCAGATACGCAGTATTTT
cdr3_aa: CAWSLPQGGADTQYF

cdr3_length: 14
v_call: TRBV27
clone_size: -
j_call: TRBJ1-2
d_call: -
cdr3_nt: TGTGCCAGCAGTTTAGCCCAGGGAAGCTATGGCTACACCTTC
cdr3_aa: CASSLAQGSYGYTF

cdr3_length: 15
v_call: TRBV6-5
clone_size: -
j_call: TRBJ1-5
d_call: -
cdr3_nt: TGTGCCAGCAGTCCTGGACTAGTTAGCAATCAGCCCCAGCATTTT
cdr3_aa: CASSPGLVSNQPQHF

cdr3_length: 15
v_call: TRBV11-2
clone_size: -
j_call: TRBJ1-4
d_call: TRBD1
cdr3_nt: TGTGCCAGCAGCTTAGGCTGGGGGACAGGCGAAAAACTGTTTTTT
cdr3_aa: CASSLGWGTGEKLFF

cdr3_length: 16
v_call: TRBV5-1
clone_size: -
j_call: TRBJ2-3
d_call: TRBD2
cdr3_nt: TGCGCCAGCAGCCCACCTAGCGGGGGGGTCCCAGATACGCAGTATTTT
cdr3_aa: CASSPPSGGVPDTQYF

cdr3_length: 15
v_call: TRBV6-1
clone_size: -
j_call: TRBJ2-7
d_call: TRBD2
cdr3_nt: TGTGCCAGCAGTGAGTCTAGCGGGGGGTCCTACGAGCAGTACTTC
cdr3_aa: CASSESSGGSYEQYF

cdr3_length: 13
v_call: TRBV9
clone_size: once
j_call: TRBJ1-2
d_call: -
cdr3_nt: TGTGCCAGCAGCGTAGTTCCCGCGTTTGGCTACACCTTC
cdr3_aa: CASSVVPAFGYTF

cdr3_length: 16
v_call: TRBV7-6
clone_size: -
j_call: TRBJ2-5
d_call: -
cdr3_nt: TGTGCCAGCAGCTTAGCACAAGGGCCAGGGCAAGAGACCCAGTACTTC
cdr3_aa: CASSLAQGPGQETQYF

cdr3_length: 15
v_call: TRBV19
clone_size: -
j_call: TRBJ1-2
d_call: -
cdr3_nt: TGTGCCAGTACCGCGGACAGTTTGGGAGATTATGGCTACACCTTC
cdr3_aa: CASTADSLGDYGYTF

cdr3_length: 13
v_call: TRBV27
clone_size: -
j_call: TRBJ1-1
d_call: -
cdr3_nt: TGTGCCAGCAGTAGCCCGGGGAACACTGAAGCTTTCTTT
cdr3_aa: CASSSPGNTEAFF

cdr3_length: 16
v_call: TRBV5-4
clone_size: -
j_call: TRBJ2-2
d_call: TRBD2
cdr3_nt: TGTGCCAGCAGCTCCGGGACTAGCAGAGACACCGGGGAGCTGTTTTTT
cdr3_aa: CASSSGTSRDTGELFF

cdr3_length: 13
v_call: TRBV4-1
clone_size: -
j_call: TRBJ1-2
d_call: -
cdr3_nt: TGCGCCAGCAGCCAAGATACAGCCTATGGCTACACCTTC
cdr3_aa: CASSQDTAYGYTF

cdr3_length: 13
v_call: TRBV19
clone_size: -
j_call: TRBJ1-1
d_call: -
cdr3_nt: TGTGCCAGTAGTTGGGAACAGGCTACTGAAGCTTTCTTT
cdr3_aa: CASSWEQATEAFF

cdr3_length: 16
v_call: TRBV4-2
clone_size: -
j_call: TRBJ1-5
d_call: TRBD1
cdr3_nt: TGTGCCAGCAGCCTAATGACAGGGGGCTTGAATCAGCCCCAGCATTTT
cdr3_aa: CASSLMTGGLNQPQHF

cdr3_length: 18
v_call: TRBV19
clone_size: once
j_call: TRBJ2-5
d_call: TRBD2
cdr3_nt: TGTGCCAGTAGTCAAAAGACTAGCGGGGGGCCTAACCAAGAGACCCAGTACTTC
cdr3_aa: CASSQKTSGGPNQETQYF

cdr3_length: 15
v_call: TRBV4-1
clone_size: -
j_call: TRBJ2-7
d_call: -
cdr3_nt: TGCGCCAGCAGCCAAGAGTCAAGGGGGGGATACGAGCAGTACTTC
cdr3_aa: CASSQESRGGYEQYF

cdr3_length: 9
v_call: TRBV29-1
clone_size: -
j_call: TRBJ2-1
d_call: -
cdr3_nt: TGCAGCGTTGGGGCTGAGCAGTTCTTC
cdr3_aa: CSVGAEQFF

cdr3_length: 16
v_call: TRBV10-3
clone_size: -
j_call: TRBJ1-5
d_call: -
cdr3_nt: TGTGCCATCAGTGAGTCAACACTGGGGCCGACGGGGCCCCAGCATTTT
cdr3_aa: CAISESTLGPTGPQHF

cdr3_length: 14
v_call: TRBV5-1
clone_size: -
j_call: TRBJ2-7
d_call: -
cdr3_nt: TGCGCCAGCAGCACGAGAGGGAGCTCCTACGAGCAGTACTTC
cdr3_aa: CASSTRGSSYEQYF

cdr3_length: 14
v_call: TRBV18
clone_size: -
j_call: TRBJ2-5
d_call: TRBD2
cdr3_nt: TGTGCCAGCTCCAGCGGGGTCTCCCAAGAGACCCAGTACTTC
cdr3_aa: CASSSGVSQETQYF